What follows are 18 T cell receptor beta chains derived from one specimen sequenced in a study of T-cell reconstitution after alpha-beta-depleted transplantation in children. Unique molecular identifiers featured in how the TCRbeta library was prepared. TCRdb processed the PCR reads anew with MiXCR; each CDR3 protein has one entry. The table includes fewer than 700,000 distinct CDR3 sequences, 10% to 15% detected once. The material was PBMCs, mostly from graft donor cells, obtained 360 days after TCRalphabeta/CD19-depleted stem cell transplant. All receptors derive from a male patient aged 10 to 17 who had a stem cell transplant for acute myeloid leukemia, so the T cells may come from the graft donor.

This clonotype has just a few counts. This rearrangement joins TRBV30 to TRBJ2-1, with D uncertain. This CDR3 contains 11 residues. Trimming left V 3 bases short and J 9 bases short, with 9 bases between. Looked up from germline, CDR1 is GTSNPN and CDR2 is SVGIG (reference sequence). CDR3 amino acids: CAWRTNGEQFF. The CDR3 coding sequence is TGTGCCTGGAGAACAAACGGTGAGCAGTTCTTC. Full variable domain (outside the CDR3, taken from reference TRBV30 and TRBJ2-1): SQTIHQWPATLVQPVGSPLSLECTVEGTSNPNLYWYRQAAGRGLQLLFYSVGIGQISSEVPQNLSASRPQDRQFILSSKKLLLSDSGFYLCAWRTNGEQFFGPGTRLTVL.

The V gene is TRBV27, the J gene TRBJ2-7, with TRBD2 matching over 8 bases. Germline V lookup: CDR1 MNHEY, CDR2 SMNVEV (reference sequence). The J segment lost 2 bases and the V segment lost 8 bases, leaving 11 bases of the junction unmatched. This CDR3 is built from 15 residues. In DNA form, the CDR3 reads TGTGCCAGCCTGCGAGCGGGAGCGCTCCCCTACGAGCAGTACTTC. Translated, it gives CASLRAGALPYEQYF.

This clonotype was detected a few times. The chain joins TRBV28 to TRBJ2-3; D not resolved. The V end lost 5 bases, the J end lost 1 base, and 7 bases lay between the germline ends. The CDR3 is 13 amino acids. Germline lookup yields CDR1 MDHEN and CDR2 SYDVKM. The DNA for the CDR3 is TGTGCCAGCAGTAACCAGGGCACAGATACGCAGTATTTT. Residues: CASSNQGTDTQYF.

This clonotype was observed a handful of times. The CDR3 sequence: CSVESRAPSSYNEQFF. The CDR3 coding sequence is TGCAGCGTTGAAAGCAGGGCCCCTAGCTCCTACAATGAGCAGTTCTTC. The rearrangement joins TRBV29-1 to TRBJ2-1; TRBD1 might be the D (5 bases). The V gene lost 2 bases and the J gene lost 0 bases, with 14 bases spanning the gap. Germline V lookup: CDR1 SQVTM, CDR2 ANQGSEA. This CDR3 region has 16 residues.

The CDR3, as DNA: TGTGCCATCAGTGAAAAGGTGGGGCTAGCGTTGAGGAATGAGCAGTTCTTC. Its protein is CAISEKVGLALRNEQFF. This rearrangement joins TRBV10-3 to TRBJ2-1, with D possibly matching TRBD2 (6 bases). CDR1 is ENHRY, CDR2 SYGVKD, per germline. Trimming left V 3 bases short and J 7 bases short, with 22 bases between. The CDR3 extends over 17 amino acids.

The V call is TRBV7-9, the J call TRBJ2-1; D may be TRBD1 or TRBD2 (7 bases each). Germline-derived CDR1 and CDR2 are SEHNR and FQNEAQ (reference sequence). This CDR3 has 13 amino acids. Trimming stripped 7 bases from V and 8 bases from J, with 15 bases between. The DNA for the CDR3 is TGTGCCAGCACCCCAGGGGGGGTGGATGAGCAGTTCTTC. It encodes CASTPGGVDEQFF.

This clonotype came up many times. This chain joins TRBV10-2 and TRBJ2-1; no firm D call. The length of the CDR3 is 12 residues. The V end was cut by 3 bases, the J end by 12 bases, with 12 bases between. The germline gives CDR1 WSHSY, CDR2 SAAADI. The CDR3 DNA follows: TGCGCCAGCAGTGACGAGCCCTTCTGGCAGTTCTTC. Translating it yields CASSDEPFWQFF.

This chain connects TRBV20-1 to TRBJ1-1; weak D call: TRBD1 (5 bases). The CDR3 covers 17 residues. Between the trimmed V and J ends, which lost 0 bases and 0 bases, there was a span of 17 bases. The germline CDR1 and CDR2 sequences are DFQATT and SNEGSKA (reference sequence). CDR3 nucleotides: TGCAGTGCTAGAGATCCCAGGGCGCCGTCAATGAACACTGAAGCTTTCTTT. Translating it yields CSARDPRAPSMNTEAFF.

Ten or more counts support this clonotype. The gene calls are TRBV6-2 or TRBV6-3 and TRBJ2-4, with 7 bases that match TRBD2. Germline values: CDR1 MNHEY, CDR2 SVGEGT. The CDR3 has 15 amino acids. Trimming took 7 bases from V and 3 from J; bases not matched to a gene: 9. This chain's CDR3 is CASTLGPSGKNIQYF. The CDR3 DNA is TGTGCCAGCACTCTGGGGCCTAGCGGCAAAAACATTCAGTACTTC.

The V call is TRBV7-9, the J call TRBJ2-3; no definite D call. Germline CDR1 SEHNR, CDR2 FQNEAQ (reference sequence). V shed 5 bases and J shed 0 bases, with 12 bases lying between them. CDR3 length: 15 residues. The CDR3 coding sequence is TGTGCCAGCAGCACGACCCCGACTAGCACAGATACGCAGTATTTT. This encodes CASSTTPTSTDTQYF.

This chain joins TRBV7-2 and TRBJ2-1; tentative D call: TRBD2 (5 bases). V lost 8 bases and J lost 6, with 11 bases in between. This CDR3 has 12 amino acids. Germline CDR1 is SGHTA and CDR2 is FQGNSA. CDR3 protein: CASYGVLNEQFF. For the CDR3, the DNA is TGTGCCAGCTACGGGGTTCTCAATGAGCAGTTCTTC.

This clonotype was observed a single time. The chain has TRBV18 and TRBJ1-1; D gene ambiguous. This CDR3 region has 14 residues. V lost 1 base, J lost 0 bases, and 6 bases lay in between. CDR1 and CDR2 (germline): KGHSH, LQKENI. CDR3 sequence: CASSPQTLNTEAFF. The CDR3 bases are TGTGCCAGCTCACCACAGACTCTGAACACTGAAGCTTTCTTT.

This clonotype has just a few counts. This chain connects TRBV11-3 to TRBJ2-3; D is uncertain. This CDR3 is 17 amino acids long. Per germline, CDR1 SGHNT and CDR2 YENEEA. Trimming removed 0 bases at V and 3 bases at J, with 16 bases between. Here the CDR3 DNA reads TGTGCCAGCAGCTTAGACCTGCTCCGAAGTAGGACAGATACGCAGTATTTT. It encodes CASSLDLLRSRTDTQYF.

This clonotype was counted only a few times. The chain joins TRBV12-3 or TRBV12-4 to TRBJ2-2; D unclear. The CDR3 is 14 amino acids. V shed 6 bases and J shed 3 bases, with 11 bases lying between them. This CDR3 is CASRSGPDTGELFF. The CDR3 region has the DNA TGTGCCAGCAGGTCCGGTCCGGACACCGGGGAGCTGTTTTTT.

This clonotype was detected a few times. A much larger clone is a single base away; this may be a read error. The chain recombines TRBV4-2 with TRBJ1-3, with D hard to call. Germline V gives CDR1 LGHNA, CDR2 YNFKEQ. Deletions cut 6 bases from V and 4 bases from J, with 4 bases between. The CDR3 is made up of 11 amino acids. Here the CDR3 DNA reads TGTGCCAGCAGATCCGGAAACACCATATATTTT. This translates into CASRSGNTIYF.

This clonotype has only a few counts. CDR3 bases: TGTGCCAGCAGTTACGAAACAGGGGCCGACGACGAGCAGTACTTC. Amino acid sequence: CASSYETGADDEQYF. The chain has TRBV6-5 and TRBJ2-7, with TRBD1 matching over 7 bases. Germline trimming cut 2 bases from V and 5 bases from J; bases unmatched to any gene: 9. This CDR3 spans 15 amino acids. The V gene's germline CDR1 is MNHEY and CDR2 SVGAGI.

The chain couples TRBV29-1 to TRBJ2-2; 11 bases match TRBD2. Germline lookup yields CDR1 SQVTM and CDR2 ANQGSEA. V shed 4 bases, J shed 3 bases, and the junction held 7 bases outside the gene matches. This CDR3 is 16 amino acids long. CDR3 protein: CSVGLAGTGDTGELFF. Written as DNA, the CDR3 is TGCAGCGTTGGACTAGCGGGAACGGGGGACACCGGGGAGCTGTTTTTT.

This clonotype turned up a few times. The rearrangement uses TRBV4-1 and TRBJ2-2; 15 positions agree with TRBD2. Germline lookup yields CDR1 MGHRA and CDR2 YSYEKL. CDR3 length: 22 residues. J was trimmed by 1 base and V by 0 bases; bases with no gene match: 12. CDR3 coding DNA: TGCGCCAGCAGCCAAGATCTTGGGGGGGGACTAGCGGGAGGAATGAACACCGGGGAGCTGTTTTTT. Translating gives CASSQDLGGGLAGGMNTGELFF.